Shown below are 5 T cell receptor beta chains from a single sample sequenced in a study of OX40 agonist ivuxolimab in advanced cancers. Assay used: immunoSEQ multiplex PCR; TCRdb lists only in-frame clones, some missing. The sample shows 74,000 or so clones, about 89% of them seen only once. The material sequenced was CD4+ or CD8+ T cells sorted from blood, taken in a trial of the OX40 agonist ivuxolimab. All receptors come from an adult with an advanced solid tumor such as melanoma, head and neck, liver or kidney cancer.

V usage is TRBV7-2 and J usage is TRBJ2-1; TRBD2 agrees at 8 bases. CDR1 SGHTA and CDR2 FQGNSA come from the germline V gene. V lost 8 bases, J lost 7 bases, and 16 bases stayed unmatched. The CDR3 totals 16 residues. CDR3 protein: CASAGGGRAPRNEQFF. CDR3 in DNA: TGTGCCAGCGCGGGGGGAGGGAGGGCCCCTAGGAATGAGCAGTTCTTC.

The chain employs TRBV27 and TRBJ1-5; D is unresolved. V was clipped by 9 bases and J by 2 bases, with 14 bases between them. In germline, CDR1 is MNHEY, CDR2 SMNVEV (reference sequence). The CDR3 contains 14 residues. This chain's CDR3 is CASSQTFGNQPQHF. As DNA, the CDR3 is TGTGCCAGTTCTCAGACCTTCGGCAATCAGCCCCAGCATTTT.

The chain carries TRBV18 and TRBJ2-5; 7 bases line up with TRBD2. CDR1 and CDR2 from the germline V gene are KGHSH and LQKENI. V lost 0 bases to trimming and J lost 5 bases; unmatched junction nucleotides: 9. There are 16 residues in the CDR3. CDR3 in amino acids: CASSPPPRGLGETQYF. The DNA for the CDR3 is TGTGCCAGCTCACCACCTCCCCGAGGACTAGGGGAGACCCAGTACTTC.

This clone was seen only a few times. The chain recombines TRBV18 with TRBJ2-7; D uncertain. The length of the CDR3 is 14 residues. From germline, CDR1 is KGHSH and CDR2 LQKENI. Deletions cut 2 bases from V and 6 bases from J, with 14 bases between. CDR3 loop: CASSPGSGSGEQYF. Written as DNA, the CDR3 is TGTGCCAGCTCACCAGGATCCGGGTCCGGCGAGCAGTACTTC.

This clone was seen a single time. In DNA, the CDR3 is TGTGCCAGCAGCCCATCGCTCCGGGCTGGTAATGAAAAACTGTTTTTT. Residues: CASSPSLRAGNEKLFF. The V call is TRBV2, the J call TRBJ1-4; D gene uncertain. V was trimmed by 6 bases and J by 4 bases, leaving 18 bases between them. Per the germline V gene, CDR1 is SNHLY and CDR2 is FYNNEI. This CDR3 has 16 residues.